This TCR beta chain came from a study of cytomegalovirus exposure and HLA in healthy donors. Across the study: In a previous analysis, about 100 million unique TCR beta sequences were found from about 190 million T cells. Points from the study as a whole: Presence/absence analyses took donor sequencing depth as roughly uniform. Among TCR beta chains, those listed as cytomegalovirus-associated numbered about 150.

The PCR used 60 Vbeta and 13 Jbeta primers. Sequencing was performed with immunoSEQ multiplex PCR; in TCRdb, only in-frame clones are kept and a portion is missing. The sample lists 150,000 to 160,000 clones, approximately 82% occurring once. As regards this clone: The antigen is unknown.

The CDR3 contains 12 residues. Trimming shortened V by 4 bases and J by 1 base, and 3 bases separated the two germline ends. CDR1 and CDR2 from the germline V gene are MNHEY and SVGAGI. Input material: PBMCs. This sequence was found in a woman aged 50 to 60 in good health and CMV-seropositive. The rearrangement uses TRBV6-5 and TRBJ2-3; D call uncertain. CDR3 protein: CASSSGTDTQYF. The CDR3 nucleotides read TGTGCCAGCAGTTCCGGCACAGATACGCAGTATTTT.